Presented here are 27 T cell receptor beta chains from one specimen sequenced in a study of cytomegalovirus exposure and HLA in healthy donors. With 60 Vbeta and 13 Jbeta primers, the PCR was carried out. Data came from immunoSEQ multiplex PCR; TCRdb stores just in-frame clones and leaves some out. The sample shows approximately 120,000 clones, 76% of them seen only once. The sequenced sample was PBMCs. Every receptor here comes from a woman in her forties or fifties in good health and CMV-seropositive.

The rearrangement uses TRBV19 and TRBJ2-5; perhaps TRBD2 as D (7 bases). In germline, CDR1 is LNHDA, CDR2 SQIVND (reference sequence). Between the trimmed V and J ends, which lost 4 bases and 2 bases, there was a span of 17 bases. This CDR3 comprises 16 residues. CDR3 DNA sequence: TGTGCCAGTAGTACCCCCCGGCGGGGGCCACAAGAGACCCAGTACTTC. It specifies CASSTPRRGPQETQYF.

CDR3 in DNA: TGTGCCAGCAGCCTTTCCAGGGAAAACATTCAGTACTTC. Its translation is CASSLSRENIQYF. V and J are TRBV7-2 and TRBJ2-4; tentative D call: TRBD1 (5 bases). V lost 5 bases, J lost 5 bases, and 10 bases lay in between. CDR3 length equals 13 residues. Looked up from germline, CDR1 is SGHTA and CDR2 is FQGNSA.

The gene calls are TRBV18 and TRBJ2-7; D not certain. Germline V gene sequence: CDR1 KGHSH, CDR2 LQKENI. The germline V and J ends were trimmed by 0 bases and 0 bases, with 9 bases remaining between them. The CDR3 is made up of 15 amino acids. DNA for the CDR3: TGTGCCAGCTCACCACCGGTGACAACCTCCTACGAGCAGTACTTC. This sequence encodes CASSPPVTTSYEQYF.

CDR3 sequence (DNA): TGTGCCATCAGTGAGTTTAGCGGGGGGTCCACAGATACGCAGTATTTT. Its translation is CAISEFSGGSTDTQYF. The chain is built from TRBV10-3 and TRBJ2-3; TRBD2 matches at 10 bases. Germline V CDR1 and CDR2: ENHRY, SYGVKD. The V gene end was trimmed by 1 base and the J gene end by 2 bases; junction bases not matched to a gene: 3. This CDR3 spans 16 amino acids.

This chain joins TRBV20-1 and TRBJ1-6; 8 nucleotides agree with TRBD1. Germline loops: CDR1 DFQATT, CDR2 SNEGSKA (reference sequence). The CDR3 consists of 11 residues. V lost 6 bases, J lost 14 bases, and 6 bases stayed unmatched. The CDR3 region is CSAKQGEALHF. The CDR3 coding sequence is TGCAGTGCAAAACAGGGGGAGGCCCTCCACTTT.

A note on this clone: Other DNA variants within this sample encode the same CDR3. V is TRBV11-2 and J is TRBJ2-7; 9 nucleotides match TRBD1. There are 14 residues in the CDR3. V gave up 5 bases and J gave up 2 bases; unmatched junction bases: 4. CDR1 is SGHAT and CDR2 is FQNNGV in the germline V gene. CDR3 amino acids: CASSPRQGAYEQYF. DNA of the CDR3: TGTGCCAGCAGCCCAAGACAGGGGGCCTACGAGCAGTACTTC.

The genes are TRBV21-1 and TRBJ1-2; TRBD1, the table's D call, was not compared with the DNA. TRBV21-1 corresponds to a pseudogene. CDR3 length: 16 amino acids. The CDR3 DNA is TGTGCCAGCAGCAAAGAAATAGGGACAGGGGATTATGGCTACACCTTC. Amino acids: CASSKEIGTGDYGYTF.

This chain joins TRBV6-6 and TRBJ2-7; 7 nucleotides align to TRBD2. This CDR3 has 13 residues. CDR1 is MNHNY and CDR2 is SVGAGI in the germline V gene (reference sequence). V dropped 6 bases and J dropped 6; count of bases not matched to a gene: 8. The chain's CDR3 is CASSDGGEGEQYF. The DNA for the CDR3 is TGTGCCAGCAGCGACGGAGGGGAGGGCGAGCAGTACTTC.

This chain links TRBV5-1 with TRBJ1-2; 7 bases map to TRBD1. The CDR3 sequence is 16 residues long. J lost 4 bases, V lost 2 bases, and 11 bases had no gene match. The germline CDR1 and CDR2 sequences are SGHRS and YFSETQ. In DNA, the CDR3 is TGCGCCAGCAGCTTAGGAGGGGGCAGGAAAGGCTATGGCTACACCTTC. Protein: CASSLGGGRKGYGYTF. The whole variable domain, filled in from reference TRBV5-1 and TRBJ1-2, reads KAGVTQTPRYLIKTRGQQVTLSCSPISGHRSVSWYQQTPGQGLQFLFEYFSETQRNKGNFPGRFSGRQFSNSRSEMNVSTLELGDSALYLCASSLGGGRKGYGYTFGSGTRLTVV.

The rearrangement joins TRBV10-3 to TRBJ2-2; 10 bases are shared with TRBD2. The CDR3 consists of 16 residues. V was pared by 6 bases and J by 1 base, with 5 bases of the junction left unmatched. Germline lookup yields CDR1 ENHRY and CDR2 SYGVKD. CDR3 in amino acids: CAISPSGRMNTGELFF. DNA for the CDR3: TGTGCCATCAGCCCTAGCGGGAGAATGAACACCGGGGAGCTGTTTTTT.

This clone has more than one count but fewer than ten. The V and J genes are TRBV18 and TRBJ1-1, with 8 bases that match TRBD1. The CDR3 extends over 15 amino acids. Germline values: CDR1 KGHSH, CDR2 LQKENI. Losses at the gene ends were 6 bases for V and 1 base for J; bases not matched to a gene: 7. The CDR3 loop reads CASSPRQGQNTEAFF. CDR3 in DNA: TGTGCCAGCTCCCCTCGACAGGGGCAGAACACTGAAGCTTTCTTT.

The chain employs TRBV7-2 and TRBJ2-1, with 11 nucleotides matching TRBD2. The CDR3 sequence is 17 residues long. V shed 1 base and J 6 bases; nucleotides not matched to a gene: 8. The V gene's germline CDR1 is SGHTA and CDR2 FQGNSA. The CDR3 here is CASSLVATSGTPNEQFF. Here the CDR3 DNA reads TGTGCCAGCAGCTTAGTAGCGACTAGCGGGACCCCCAATGAGCAGTTCTTC.

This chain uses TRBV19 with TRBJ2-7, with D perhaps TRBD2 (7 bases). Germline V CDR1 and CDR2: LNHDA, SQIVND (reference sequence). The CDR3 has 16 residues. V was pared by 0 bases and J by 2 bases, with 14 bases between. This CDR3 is CASSIDPAGATYEQYF. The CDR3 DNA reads TGTGCCAGTAGTATAGATCCTGCGGGGGCTACCTACGAGCAGTACTTC.

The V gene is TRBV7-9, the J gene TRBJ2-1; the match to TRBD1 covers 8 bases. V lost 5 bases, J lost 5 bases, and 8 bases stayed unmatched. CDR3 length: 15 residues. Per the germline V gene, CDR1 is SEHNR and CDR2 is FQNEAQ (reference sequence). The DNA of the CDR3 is TGTGCCAGCAGCAGCTGGACAGGGTCGCACAATGAGCAGTTCTTC. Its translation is CASSSWTGSHNEQFF.

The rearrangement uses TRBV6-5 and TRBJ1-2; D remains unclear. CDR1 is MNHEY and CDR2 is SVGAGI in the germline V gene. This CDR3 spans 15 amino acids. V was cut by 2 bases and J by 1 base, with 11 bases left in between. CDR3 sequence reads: CASSYSRSLNYGYTF. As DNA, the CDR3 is TGTGCCAGCAGTTACAGCCGGAGCCTTAACTATGGCTACACCTTC.

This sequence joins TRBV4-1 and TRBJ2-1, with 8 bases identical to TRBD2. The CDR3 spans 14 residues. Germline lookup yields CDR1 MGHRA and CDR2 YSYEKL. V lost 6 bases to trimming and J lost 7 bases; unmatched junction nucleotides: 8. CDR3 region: CASRFSGTENEQFF. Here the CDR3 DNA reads TGCGCCAGCAGATTTAGCGGGACGGAAAATGAGCAGTTCTTC.

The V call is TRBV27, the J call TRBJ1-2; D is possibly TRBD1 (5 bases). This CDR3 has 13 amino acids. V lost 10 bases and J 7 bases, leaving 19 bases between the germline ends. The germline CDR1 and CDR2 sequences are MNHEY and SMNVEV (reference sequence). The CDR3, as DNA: TGTGCCACCCGAACCGGGACTTCGGCTGGCTACACCTTC. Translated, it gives CATRTGTSAGYTF.

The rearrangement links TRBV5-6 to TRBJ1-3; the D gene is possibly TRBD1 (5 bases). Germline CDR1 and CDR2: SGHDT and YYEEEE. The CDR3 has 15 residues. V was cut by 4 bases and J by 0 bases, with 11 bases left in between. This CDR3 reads CASSVDRASGNTIYF. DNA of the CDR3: TGTGCCAGCAGCGTCGACAGAGCCTCTGGAAACACCATATATTTT.

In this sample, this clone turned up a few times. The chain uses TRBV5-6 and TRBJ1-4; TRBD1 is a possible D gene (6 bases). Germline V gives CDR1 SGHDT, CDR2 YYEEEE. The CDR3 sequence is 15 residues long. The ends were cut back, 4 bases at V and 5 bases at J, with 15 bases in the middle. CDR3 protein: CASSRWGLLNEKLFF. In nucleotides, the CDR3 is TGTGCCAGCAGCCGGTGGGGGCTCTTAAATGAAAAACTGTTTTTT.

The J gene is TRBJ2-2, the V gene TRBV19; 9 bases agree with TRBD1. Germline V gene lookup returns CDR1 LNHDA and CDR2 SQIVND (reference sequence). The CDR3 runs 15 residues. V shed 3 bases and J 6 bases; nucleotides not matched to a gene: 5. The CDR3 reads CASSMVTGGAGELFF. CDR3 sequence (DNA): TGTGCCAGTAGTATGGTGACAGGGGGGGCCGGGGAGCTGTTTTTT.

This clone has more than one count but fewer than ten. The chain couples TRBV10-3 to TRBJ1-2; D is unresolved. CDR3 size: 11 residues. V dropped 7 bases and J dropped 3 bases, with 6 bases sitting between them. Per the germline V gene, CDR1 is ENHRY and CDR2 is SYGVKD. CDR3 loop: CAIMADYGYTF. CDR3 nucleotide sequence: TGTGCCATCATGGCAGACTATGGCTACACCTTC.

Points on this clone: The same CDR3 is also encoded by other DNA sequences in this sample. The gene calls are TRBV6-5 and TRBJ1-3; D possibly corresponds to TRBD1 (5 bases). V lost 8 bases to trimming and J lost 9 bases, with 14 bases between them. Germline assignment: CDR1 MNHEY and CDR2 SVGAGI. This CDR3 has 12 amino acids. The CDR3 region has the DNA TGTGCCAGCCTGAACTCCCAGGGCACCATATATTTT. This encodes CASLNSQGTIYF.

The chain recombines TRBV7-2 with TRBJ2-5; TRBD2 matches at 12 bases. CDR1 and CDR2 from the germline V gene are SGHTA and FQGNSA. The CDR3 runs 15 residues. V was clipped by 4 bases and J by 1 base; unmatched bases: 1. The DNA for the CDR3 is TGTGCCAGCAGCTGGGGACTAGCGGGCCAAGAGACCCAGTACTTC. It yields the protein CASSWGLAGQETQYF. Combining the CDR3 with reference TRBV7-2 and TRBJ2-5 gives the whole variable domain GAGVSQSPSNKVTEKGKDVELRCDPISGHTALYWYRQSLGQGLEFLIYFQGNSAPDKSGLPSDRFSAERTGGSVSTLTIQRTQQEDSAVYLCASSWGLAGQETQYFGPGTRLLVL.

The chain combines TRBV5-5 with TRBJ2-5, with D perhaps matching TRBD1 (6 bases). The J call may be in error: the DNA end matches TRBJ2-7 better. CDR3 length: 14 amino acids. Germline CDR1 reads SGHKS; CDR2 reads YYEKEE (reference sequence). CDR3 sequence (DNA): TGTGCCAGCAGCTTGGGGCAGGGGCCCTACGAGCAGTACTTC. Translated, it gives CASSLGQGPYEQYF.

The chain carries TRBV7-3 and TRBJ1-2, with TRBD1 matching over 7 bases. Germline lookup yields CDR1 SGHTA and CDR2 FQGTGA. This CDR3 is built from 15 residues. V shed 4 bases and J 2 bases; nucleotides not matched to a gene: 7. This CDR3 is CASSSRTGKNYGYTF. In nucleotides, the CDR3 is TGTGCCAGCAGCTCGCGGACAGGAAAAAACTATGGCTACACCTTC. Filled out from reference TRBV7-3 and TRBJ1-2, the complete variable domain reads GAGVSQTPSNKVTEKGKYVELRCDPISGHTALYWYRQSLGQGPEFLIYFQGTGAADDSGLPNDRFFAVRPEGSVSTLKIQRTERGDSAVYLCASSSRTGKNYGYTFGSGTRLTVV.

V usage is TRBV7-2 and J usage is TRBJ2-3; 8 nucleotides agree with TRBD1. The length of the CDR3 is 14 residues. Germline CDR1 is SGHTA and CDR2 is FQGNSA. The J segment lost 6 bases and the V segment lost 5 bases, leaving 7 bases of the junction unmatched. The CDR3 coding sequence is TGTGCCAGCAGCGGACAGGGTGGAGGGGATACGCAGTATTTT. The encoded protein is CASSGQGGGDTQYF.

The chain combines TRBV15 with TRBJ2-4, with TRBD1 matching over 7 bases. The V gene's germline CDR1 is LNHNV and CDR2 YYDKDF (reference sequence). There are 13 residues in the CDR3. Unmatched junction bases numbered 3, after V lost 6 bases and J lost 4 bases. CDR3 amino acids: CATSLDRKNIQYF. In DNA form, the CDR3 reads TGTGCCACCAGTCTGGACAGGAAAAACATTCAGTACTTC.